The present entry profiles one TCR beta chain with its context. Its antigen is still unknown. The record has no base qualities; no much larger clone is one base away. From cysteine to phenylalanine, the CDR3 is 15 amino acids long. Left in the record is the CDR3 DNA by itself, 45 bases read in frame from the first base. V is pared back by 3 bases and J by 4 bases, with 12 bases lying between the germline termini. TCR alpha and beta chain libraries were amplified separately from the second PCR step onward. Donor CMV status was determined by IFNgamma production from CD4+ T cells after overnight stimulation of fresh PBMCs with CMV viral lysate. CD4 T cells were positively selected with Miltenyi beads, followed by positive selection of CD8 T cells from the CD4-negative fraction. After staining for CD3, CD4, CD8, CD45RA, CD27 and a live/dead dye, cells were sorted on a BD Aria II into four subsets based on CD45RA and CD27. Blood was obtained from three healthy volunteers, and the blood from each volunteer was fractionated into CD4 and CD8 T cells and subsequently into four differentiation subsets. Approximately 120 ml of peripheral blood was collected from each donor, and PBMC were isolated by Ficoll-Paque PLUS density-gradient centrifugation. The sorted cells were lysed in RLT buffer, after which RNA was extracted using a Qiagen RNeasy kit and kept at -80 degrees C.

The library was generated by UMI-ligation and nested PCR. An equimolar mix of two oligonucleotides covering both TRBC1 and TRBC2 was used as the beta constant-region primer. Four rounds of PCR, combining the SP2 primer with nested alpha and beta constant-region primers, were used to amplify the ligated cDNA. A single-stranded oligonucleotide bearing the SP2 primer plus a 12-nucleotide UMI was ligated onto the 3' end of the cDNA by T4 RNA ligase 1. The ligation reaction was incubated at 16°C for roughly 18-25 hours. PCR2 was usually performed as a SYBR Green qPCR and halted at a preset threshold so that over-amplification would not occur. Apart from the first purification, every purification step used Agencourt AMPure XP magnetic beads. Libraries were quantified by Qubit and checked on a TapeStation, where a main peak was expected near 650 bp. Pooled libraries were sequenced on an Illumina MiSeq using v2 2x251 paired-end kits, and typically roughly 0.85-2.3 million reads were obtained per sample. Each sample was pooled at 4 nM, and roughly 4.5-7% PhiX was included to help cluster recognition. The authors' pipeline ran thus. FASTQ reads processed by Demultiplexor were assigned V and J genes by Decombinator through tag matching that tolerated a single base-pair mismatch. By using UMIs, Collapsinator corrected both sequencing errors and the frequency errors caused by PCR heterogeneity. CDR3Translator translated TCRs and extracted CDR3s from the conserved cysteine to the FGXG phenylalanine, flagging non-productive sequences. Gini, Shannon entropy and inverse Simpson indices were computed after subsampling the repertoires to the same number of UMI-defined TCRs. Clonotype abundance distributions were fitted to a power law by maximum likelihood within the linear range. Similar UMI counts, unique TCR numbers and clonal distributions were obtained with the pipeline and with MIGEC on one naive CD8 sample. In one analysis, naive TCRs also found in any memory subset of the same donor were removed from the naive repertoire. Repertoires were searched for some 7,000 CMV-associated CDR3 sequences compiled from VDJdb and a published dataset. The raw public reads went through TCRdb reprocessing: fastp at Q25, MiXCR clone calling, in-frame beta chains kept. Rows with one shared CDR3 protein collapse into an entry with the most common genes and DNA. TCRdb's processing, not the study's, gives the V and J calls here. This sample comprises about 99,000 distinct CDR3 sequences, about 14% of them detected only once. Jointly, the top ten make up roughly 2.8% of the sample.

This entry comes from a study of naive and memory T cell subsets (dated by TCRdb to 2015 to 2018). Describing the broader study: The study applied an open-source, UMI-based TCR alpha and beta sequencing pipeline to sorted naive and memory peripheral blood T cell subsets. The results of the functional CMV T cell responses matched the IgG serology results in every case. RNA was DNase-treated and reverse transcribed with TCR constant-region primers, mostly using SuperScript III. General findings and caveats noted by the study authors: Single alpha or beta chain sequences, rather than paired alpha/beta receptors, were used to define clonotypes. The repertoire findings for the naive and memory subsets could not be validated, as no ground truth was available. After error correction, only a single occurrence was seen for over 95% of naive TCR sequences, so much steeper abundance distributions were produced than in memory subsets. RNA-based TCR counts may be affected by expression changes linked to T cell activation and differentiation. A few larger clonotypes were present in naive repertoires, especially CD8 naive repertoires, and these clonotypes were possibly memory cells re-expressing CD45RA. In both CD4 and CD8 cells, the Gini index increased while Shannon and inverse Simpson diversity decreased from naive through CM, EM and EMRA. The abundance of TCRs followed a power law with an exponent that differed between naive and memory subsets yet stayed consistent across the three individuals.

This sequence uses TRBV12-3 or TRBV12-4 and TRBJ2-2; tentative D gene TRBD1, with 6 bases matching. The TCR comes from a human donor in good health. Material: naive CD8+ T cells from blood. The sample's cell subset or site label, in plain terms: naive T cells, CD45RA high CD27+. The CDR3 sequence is CASSFSQGITGELFF. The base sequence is TGTGCCAGCAGTTTTTCCCAGGGGATCACCGGGGAGCTGTTTTTT.